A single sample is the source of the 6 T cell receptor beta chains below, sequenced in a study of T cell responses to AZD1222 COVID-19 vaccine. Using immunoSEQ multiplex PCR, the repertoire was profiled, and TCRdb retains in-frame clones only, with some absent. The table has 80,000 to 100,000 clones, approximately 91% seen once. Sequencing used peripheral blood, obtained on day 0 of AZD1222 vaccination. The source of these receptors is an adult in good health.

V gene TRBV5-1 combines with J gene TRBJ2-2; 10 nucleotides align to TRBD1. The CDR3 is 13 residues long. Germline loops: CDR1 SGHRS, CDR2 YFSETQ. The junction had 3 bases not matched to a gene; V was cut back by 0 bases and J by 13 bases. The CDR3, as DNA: TGCGCCAGCAGCTTGGAGGGACAGGGGTGGCTGTTTTTT. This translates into CASSLEGQGWLFF.

CDR3 DNA sequence: TGTGCCAGCAGCACCAACAGCGGGAGGGCCGTCACCGGGGAGCTGTTTTTT. This codes for CASSTNSGRAVTGELFF. The rearrangement uses TRBV7-9 and TRBJ2-2; 10 bases are shared with TRBD2. There are 17 residues in the CDR3. Germline V CDR1 and CDR2: SEHNR, FQNEAQ (reference sequence). The ends lost 5 bases at V and 4 bases at J; junction bases unmatched: 10.

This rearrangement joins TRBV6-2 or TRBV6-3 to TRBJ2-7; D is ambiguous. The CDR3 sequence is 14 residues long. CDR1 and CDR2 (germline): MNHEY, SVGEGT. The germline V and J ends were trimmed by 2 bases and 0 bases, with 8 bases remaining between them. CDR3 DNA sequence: TGTGCCAGCAGTTACGGTCAGTTCTCCTACGAGCAGTACTTC. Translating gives CASSYGQFSYEQYF.

The CDR3 loop is CASSIGQGIPTDTQYF. In nucleotides, the CDR3 is TGTGCCAGTAGTATAGGACAGGGGATACCCACAGATACGCAGTATTTT. The chain has TRBV19 and TRBJ2-3; 8 bases match TRBD1. The CDR3 contains 16 residues. Germline V lookup: CDR1 LNHDA, CDR2 SQIVND (reference sequence). V trimming: 1 base; J trimming: 2 bases; junction bases outside the gene matches: 5.

DNA of the CDR3: TGTGCCAGCTCACCCCAAGCGGCCAACACAGATACGCAGTATTTT. Translating gives CASSPQAANTDTQYF. The rearrangement links TRBV18 to TRBJ2-3, with D possibly being TRBD2 (5 bases). This CDR3 has 15 amino acids. V was shortened by 3 bases and J by 2 bases, with 12 bases between the two germline ends. Germline CDR1 is KGHSH and CDR2 is LQKENI. Together with reference TRBV18 and TRBJ2-3, the CDR3 gives the full variable domain: NAGVMQNPRHLVRRRGQEARLRCSPMKGHSHVYWYRQLPEEGLKFMVYLQKENIIDESGMPKERFSAEFPKEGPSILRIQQVVRGDSAAYFCASSPQAANTDTQYFGPGTRLTVL.

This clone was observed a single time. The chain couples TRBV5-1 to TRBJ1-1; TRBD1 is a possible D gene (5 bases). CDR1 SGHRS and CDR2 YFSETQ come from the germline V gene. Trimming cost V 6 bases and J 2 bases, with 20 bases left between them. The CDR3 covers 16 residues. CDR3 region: CASTSNFRTLNTEAFF. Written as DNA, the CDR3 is TGCGCCAGCACATCTAATTTTAGGACACTAAACACTGAAGCTTTCTTT.